The 17 T cell receptor beta chains below all came from one sample that was sequenced in a study of OX40 agonist ivuxolimab in advanced cancers. The method was immunoSEQ multiplex PCR; TCRdb's version includes in-frame clones alone and lacks a portion of them. The top ten hold 0.5% to 0.8% of the sample, which has about 110,000 clones, under 95% seen once. Sequenced here: CD4+ or CD8+ T cells sorted from blood, sampled in a trial of the OX40 agonist ivuxolimab. These TCRs come from an adult with an advanced solid tumor such as melanoma, head and neck, liver or kidney cancer.

The genes are TRBV7-2 and TRBJ1-4; no reliable D call. CDR3 length equals 14 residues. Germline V gene lookup returns CDR1 SGHTA and CDR2 FQGNSA. With 1 base removed from V and 6 bases from J, the gap between germline ends came to 9 bases. The CDR3 region is CASSLGRRDEKLFF. The CDR3 DNA sequence: TGTGCCAGCAGCTTAGGAAGAAGAGATGAAAAACTGTTTTTT.

The rearrangement links TRBV9 to TRBJ1-3; TRBD1 is a possible D gene (5 bases). Trimming took 4 bases from V and 3 from J, leaving 11 bases between them. This CDR3 is 14 amino acids long. Germline V lookup: CDR1 SGDLS, CDR2 YYNGEE. CDR3 sequence: CASSSRDGGNTIYF. The DNA for the CDR3 is TGTGCCAGCAGCTCAAGGGACGGTGGAAACACCATATATTTT.

This sequence joins TRBV5-1 and TRBJ2-3, with 7 positions matching TRBD1. The CDR3 loop spans 15 amino acids. The trim removed 4 bases at V and 0 bases at J, leaving 5 bases unmatched. CDR1 is SGHRS and CDR2 is YFSETQ in the germline V gene. For the CDR3, the DNA is TGCGCCAGCAGCCCGCAGACAGGGAGCACAGATACGCAGTATTTT. This codes for CASSPQTGSTDTQYF.

J is TRBJ2-3 and V is TRBV6-1; TRBD1 is a possible D gene (5 bases). The CDR3 extends over 13 amino acids. The V end was cut by 6 bases, the J end by 9 bases, with 16 bases between. Germline values: CDR1 MNHNS, CDR2 SASEGT. The CDR3 DNA reads TGTGCCAGCAGGCCCGACAGTGGGTGGACGCAGTATTTT. This sequence encodes CASRPDSGWTQYF.

A single count supports this clone. The chain employs TRBV5-5 and TRBJ2-7; D could derive from TRBD1 or TRBD2 (5 bases each). The germline CDR1 and CDR2 sequences are SGHKS and YYEKEE (reference sequence). With 4 bases removed from V and 2 bases from J, the gap between germline ends came to 16 bases. This CDR3 comprises 15 residues. DNA of the CDR3: TGTGCCAGCAGCAAAGATGGGACCGCCGCCTACGAGCAGTACTTC. Translation: CASSKDGTAAYEQYF.

Remarks on this clone: The same CDR3 arises from other DNA sequences in this sample as well. The chain has TRBV18 and TRBJ2-5; D unresolved. The germline V and J ends were trimmed by 1 base and 5 bases, with 2 bases remaining between them. CDR1 and CDR2 (germline): KGHSH, LQKENI. The CDR3 has 11 amino acids. The CDR3 reads CASSPRETQYF. The CDR3 DNA sequence: TGTGCCAGCTCACCACGCGAGACCCAGTACTTC.

The chain uses TRBV30 and TRBJ1-1; 9 bases agree with TRBD1. Unmatched junction bases numbered 13, after V lost 7 bases and J lost 4 bases. The CDR3 runs 15 residues. The germline V gene has CDR1 GTSNPN and CDR2 SVGIG (reference sequence). The CDR3 nucleotides are TGTGCCTTAGCCGGGACAGGGAAGGAAGCCACTGAAGCTTTCTTT. Protein sequence: CALAGTGKEATEAFF.

The chain links TRBV10-3 to TRBJ2-3; D not certain. V dropped 3 bases and J dropped 0 bases, with 10 bases sitting between them. This CDR3 is built from 15 residues. Germline-derived CDR1 and CDR2 are ENHRY and SYGVKD. This chain's CDR3 is CAISDTGVSTDTQYF. The CDR3 DNA sequence: TGTGCCATCAGTGATACGGGCGTAAGCACAGATACGCAGTATTTT.

The gene calls are TRBV6-1 and TRBJ1-3; maybe TRBD1 (6 bases). Germline lookup yields CDR1 MNHNS and CDR2 SASEGT. V lost 3 bases and J lost 0, with 9 bases in between. The CDR3 totals 15 residues. The CDR3 spells CASSEDRGSGNTIYF. The CDR3 nucleotides read TGTGCCAGCAGTGAGGACAGAGGCTCTGGAAACACCATATATTTT.

V is TRBV11-1 and J is TRBJ2-3, with 7 bases aligning to TRBD2. In germline, CDR1 is SGHAT, CDR2 FQDESV (reference sequence). The CDR3 loop spans 17 amino acids. With 1 base clipped from V and 1 base from J, the junction kept 8 bases outside the gene matches. The CDR3 coding sequence is TGTGCCAGCAGCTTAGGAAAAGCGGGGCTAGGCACAGATACGCAGTATTTT. This encodes CASSLGKAGLGTDTQYF.

J is TRBJ2-3 and V is TRBV19, with D possibly being TRBD2 (5 bases). The CDR3 is 16 amino acids. Trimming took off 3 bases at V and 0 bases at J, with 13 bases between the two ends. The germline V gene encodes CDR1 LNHDA and CDR2 SQIVND (reference sequence). DNA of the CDR3: TGTGCCAGTAGTATCCGGACTCGTGCTAGCACAGATACGCAGTATTTT. Translating it yields CASSIRTRASTDTQYF.

The chain is built from TRBV7-9 and TRBJ1-2; D unclear. There are 11 residues in the CDR3. V gave up 3 bases and J gave up 10 bases, with 9 bases separating them. Germline CDR1 SEHNR, CDR2 FQNEAQ (reference sequence). DNA of the CDR3: TGTGCCAGCAGCTTGGCCGCCGACTACACCTTC. Protein product: CASSLAADYTF.

The chain has TRBV18 and TRBJ2-1, with TRBD2 matching 12 bases. The CDR3 length is 15 residues. CDR1 is KGHSH and CDR2 is LQKENI in the germline V gene. V gave up 2 bases and J gave up 7 bases; unmatched junction bases: 3. The DNA for the CDR3 is TGTGCCAGCTCACCATCTAGCGGGAGGGATAATGAGCAGTTCTTC. Protein product: CASSPSSGRDNEQFF.

The gene calls are TRBV5-1 and TRBJ1-1; D unclear. Germline V lookup: CDR1 SGHRS, CDR2 YFSETQ. There are 14 residues in the CDR3. V lost 1 base to trimming and J lost 2 bases, with 9 bases between them. The CDR3 DNA follows: TGCGCCAGCAGCTTGCAGCCGGGAAACACTGAAGCTTTCTTT. Its protein product is CASSLQPGNTEAFF. Variable domain in full (rest from reference TRBV5-1 and TRBJ1-1): KAGVTQTPRYLIKTRGQQVTLSCSPISGHRSVSWYQQTPGQGLQFLFEYFSETQRNKGNFPGRFSGRQFSNSRSEMNVSTLELGDSALYLCASSLQPGNTEAFFGQGTRLTVV.

V and J are TRBV11-3 and TRBJ2-2; D gene uncertain. The CDR3 contains 14 residues. V was shortened by 3 bases and J by 8 bases, with 13 bases between the two germline ends. The germline gives CDR1 SGHNT, CDR2 YENEEA. The CDR3 DNA reads TGTGCCAGCAGCTTTGCCCGTATGGGGGGGGAGCTGTTTTTT. The encoded protein is CASSFARMGGELFF.

The chain carries TRBV6-6 and TRBJ2-6, with TRBD1 as a possible D gene (6 bases). V was shortened by 2 bases and J by 2 bases, with 7 bases between the two germline ends. The V gene's germline CDR1 is MNHNY and CDR2 SVGAGI (reference sequence). The CDR3 runs to 15 residues. In nucleotides, the CDR3 is TGTGCCAGCAGTTACCGGACAGCTGGGGCCAACGTCCTGACTTTC. This codes for CASSYRTAGANVLTF.

This chain joins TRBV5-1 and TRBJ2-5; weak D call: TRBD2 (6 bases). Germline V CDR1 and CDR2: SGHRS, YFSETQ. This CDR3 comprises 16 residues. V lost 0 bases and J 0 bases, leaving 12 bases between the germline ends. CDR3 loop: CASSLVERAYQETQYF. The CDR3 region has the DNA TGCGCCAGCAGCTTGGTTGAGCGGGCCTACCAAGAGACCCAGTACTTC.